Sequencing of this T cell receptor beta chain was carried out in a study of OX40 agonist ivuxolimab in advanced cancers. General study findings and limits: CD4+ and CD8+ T cells in blood underwent clonal expansion by week 6 at 0.1 to 3.0 mg/kg.

With respect to this clone: Its specificity is not known.

Only in-frame clones appear in the TCRdb table, and some are missing; sequencing was by immunoSEQ multiplex PCR. In the table there are some 79,000 clones, 88% of which are singletons. This TCR was recovered from an adult with an advanced solid tumor such as melanoma, head and neck, liver or kidney cancer. The material was CD4+ or CD8+ T cells sorted from blood, obtained in a trial of the OX40 agonist ivuxolimab.

CDR3 amino acids: CASSRRRDRGGEKLFF. Written as DNA, the CDR3 is TGTGCCAGCAGTAGACGCCGGGACAGGGGAGGGGAAAAACTGTTTTTT. The rearrangement links TRBV2 to TRBJ1-4; 10 bases align to TRBD1. Germline assignment: CDR1 SNHLY and CDR2 FYNNEI. J was trimmed by 8 bases and V by 5 bases; bases with no gene match: 11. This CDR3 is 16 amino acids long.